The sequence of this T cell receptor beta chain was determined in a study of blood T cell repertoires in COVID-19. At the level of the study: PBMCs, B-cell-depleted T cells, or T cells were the source of the cDNA or gDNA that made up the material.

The germline V gene encodes CDR1 MNHEY and CDR2 SMNVEV (reference sequence). The CDR3 runs to 16 residues. J gave up 3 bases and V 4 bases, and 7 bases lay outside the gene matches. Cohorts were based on clinical histories the participants reported. Symptom resolution, clearance, or two negative PCRs marked donors in Cohort 3 as recovered. Per the study methods: From reference gene primer amplification, estimates of nucleated cell counts were derived. Repertoires were generated with immunoSEQ multiplex PCR, while TCRdb's copy carries only in-frame clones and drops some. V and J calls plus clone size are reproduced from that table; the DNA served to infer D and trimming. The sample includes 150,000 to 200,000 clones, roughly 90% of them seen just once.

This TCR came from a woman in her twenties or thirties who had recovered from COVID-19. Sequencing used PBMCs or T cells enriched from blood (not recorded which). The genes are TRBV27 and TRBJ2-3; 10 positions agree with TRBD2. The CDR3 protein is CASSSASGRITDTQYF. Written as DNA, the CDR3 is TGTGCCAGCAGTTCCGCTAGCGGGAGAATTACAGATACGCAGTATTTT.